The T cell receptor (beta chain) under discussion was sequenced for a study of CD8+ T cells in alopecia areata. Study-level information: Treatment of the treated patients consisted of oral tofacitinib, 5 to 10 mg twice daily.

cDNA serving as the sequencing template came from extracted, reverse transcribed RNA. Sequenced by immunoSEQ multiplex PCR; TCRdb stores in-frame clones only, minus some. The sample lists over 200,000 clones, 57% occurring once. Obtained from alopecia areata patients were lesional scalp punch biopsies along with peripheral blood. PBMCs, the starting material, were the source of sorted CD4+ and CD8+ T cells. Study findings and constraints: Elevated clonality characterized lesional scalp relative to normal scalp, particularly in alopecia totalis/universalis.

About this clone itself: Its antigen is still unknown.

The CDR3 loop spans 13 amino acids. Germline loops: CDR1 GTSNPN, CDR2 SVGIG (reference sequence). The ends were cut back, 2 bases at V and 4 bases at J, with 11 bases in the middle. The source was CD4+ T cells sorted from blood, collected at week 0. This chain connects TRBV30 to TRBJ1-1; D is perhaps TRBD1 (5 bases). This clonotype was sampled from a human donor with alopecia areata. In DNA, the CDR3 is TGTGCCTGGAGTCCCACCGACAGCACTGAAGCTTTCTTT. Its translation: CAWSPTDSTEAFF. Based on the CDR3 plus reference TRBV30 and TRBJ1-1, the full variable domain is SQTIHQWPATLVQPVGSPLSLECTVEGTSNPNLYWYRQAAGRGLQLLFYSVGIGQISSEVPQNLSASRPQDRQFILSSKKLLLSDSGFYLCAWSPTDSTEAFFGQGTRLTVV.